This TCR beta chain comes out of a study of blood T cell repertoires in COVID-19. This clone was seen a handful of times. Germline V gene sequence: CDR1 MNHEY, CDR2 SVGAGI. The CDR3 covers 12 residues. Trimming shortened V by 10 bases and J by 4 bases, and 11 bases separated the two germline ends. Generated by immunoSEQ multiplex PCR, the TCRdb table keeps only in-frame clones and is missing some. The sample yields about 310,000 clones, roughly 89% seen once. Residents of 24 US areas, aged roughly 18 to 89 years, made up the participants. Which cohort a participant joined came from the clinical history participants gave.

The chain links TRBV6-5 to TRBJ1-5; possible D gene TRBD1, 5 bases. The clonotype was recovered from a man between 60 and 75 years old who had recovered from COVID-19. Sequenced material: PBMCs or T cells enriched from blood (not recorded which). The CDR3 protein is CATQGRNQPQHF. The CDR3 region has the DNA TGTGCCACCCAGGGTCGGAATCAGCCCCAGCATTTT.